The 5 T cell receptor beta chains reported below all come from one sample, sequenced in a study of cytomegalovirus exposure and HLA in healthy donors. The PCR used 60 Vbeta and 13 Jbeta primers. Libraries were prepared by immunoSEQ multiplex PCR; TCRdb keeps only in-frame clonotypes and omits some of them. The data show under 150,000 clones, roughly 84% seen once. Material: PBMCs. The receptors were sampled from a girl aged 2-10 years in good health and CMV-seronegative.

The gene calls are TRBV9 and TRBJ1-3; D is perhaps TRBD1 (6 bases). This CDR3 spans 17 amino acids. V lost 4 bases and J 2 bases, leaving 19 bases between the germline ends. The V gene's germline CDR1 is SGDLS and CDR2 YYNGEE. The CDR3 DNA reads TGTGCCAGCAGCCCGCTAGGGGACACATTTGCTGGAAACACCATATATTTT. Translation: CASSPLGDTFAGNTIYF.

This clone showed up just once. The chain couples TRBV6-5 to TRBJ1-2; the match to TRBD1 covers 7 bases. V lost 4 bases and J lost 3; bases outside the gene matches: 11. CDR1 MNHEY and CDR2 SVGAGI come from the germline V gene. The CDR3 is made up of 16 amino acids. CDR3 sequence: CASSSLSRTGHYGYTF. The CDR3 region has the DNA TGTGCCAGCAGTTCTCTAAGCCGGACAGGACACTATGGCTACACCTTC.

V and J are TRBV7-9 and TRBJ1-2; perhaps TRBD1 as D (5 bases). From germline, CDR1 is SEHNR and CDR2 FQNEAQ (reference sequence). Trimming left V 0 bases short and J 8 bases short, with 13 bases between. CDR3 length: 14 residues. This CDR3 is CASSLAGRGYGYTF. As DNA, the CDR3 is TGTGCCAGCAGCTTAGCGGGTAGGGGATACGGCTACACCTTC.

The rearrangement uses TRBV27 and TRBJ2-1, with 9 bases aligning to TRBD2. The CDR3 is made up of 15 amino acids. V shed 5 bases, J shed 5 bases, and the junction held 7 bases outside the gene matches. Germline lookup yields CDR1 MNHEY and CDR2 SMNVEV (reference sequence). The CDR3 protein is CASSPSTSGHNEQFF. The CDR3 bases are TGTGCCAGCAGTCCGTCGACTAGCGGCCACAATGAGCAGTTCTTC.

In DNA form, the CDR3 reads TGTGCCAGCAGTCGCGGGAGTTCGACCTACAATGAGCAGTTCTTC. This translates into CASSRGSSTYNEQFF. The rearrangement joins TRBV7-9 to TRBJ2-1, with TRBD2 matching 7 bases. This CDR3 comprises 15 residues. With 6 bases clipped from V and 2 bases from J, the junction kept 7 bases outside the gene matches. From germline, CDR1 is SEHNR and CDR2 FQNEAQ (reference sequence).